The 9 T cell receptor beta chains in this list originate from one sample, sequenced in a study of shared clonotypes between healthy human individuals. The assay was immunoSEQ multiplex PCR, and TCRdb's table has in-frame clones only and misses some. The data show millions of clones, about 95% seen once. Positive CCR7 selection of CD45RO-negative cells yielded the naive CD8 cells, and terminally differentiated effector memory CD45RA+ cells were excluded. What was sequenced was naive CD8+ T cells sorted from blood. These TCRs come from a young man in good health.

This clone appeared a few times. CDR3 amino acids: CASLPAPAQDNQPQHF. CDR3 in DNA: TGTGCCAGCTTACCGGCCCCCGCGCAGGACAATCAGCCCCAGCATTTT. J is TRBJ1-5 and V is TRBV2; no clear D. V was pared by 8 bases and J by 3 bases, with 20 bases between. This CDR3 is built from 16 residues. Germline CDR1 is SNHLY and CDR2 is FYNNEI. Supplemented by reference TRBV2 and TRBJ1-5, the full variable domain reads EPEVTQTPSHQVTQMGQEVILRCVPISNHLYFYWYRQILGQKVEFLVSFYNNEISEKSEIFDDQFSVERPDGSNFTLKIRSTKLEDSAMYFCASLPAPAQDNQPQHFGDGTRLSIL.

This chain links TRBV29-1 with TRBJ2-7, with TRBD2 identical over 9 bases. In germline, CDR1 is SQVTM, CDR2 ANQGSEA. Trimming took 7 bases from V and 4 from J; bases not matched to a gene: 5. The CDR3 sequence is 12 residues long. CDR3 amino acids: CSGGGDLYEQYF. DNA of the CDR3: TGCAGCGGCGGGGGGGACCTATACGAGCAGTACTTC.

This clone has more than one count but fewer than ten. The chain recombines TRBV9 with TRBJ2-7, with 7 bases that match TRBD2. The CDR3 is 14 amino acids. CDR1 is SGDLS and CDR2 is YYNGEE in the germline V gene. V shed 3 bases, J shed 1 base, and the junction held 4 bases outside the gene matches. Here the CDR3 reads CASSGGAGSYEQYF. The CDR3 nucleotides read TGTGCCAGCAGCGGTGGAGCGGGATCCTACGAGCAGTACTTC.

V is TRBV11-2 and J is TRBJ2-1; 9 nucleotides agree with TRBD2. CDR3 size: 15 residues. Losses at the gene ends were 2 bases for V and 8 bases for J; bases not matched to a gene: 7. The germline V gene encodes CDR1 SGHAT and CDR2 FQNNGV. The CDR3 is CASSLLAGVGDEQFF. DNA for the CDR3: TGTGCCAGCAGCTTATTAGCGGGGGTCGGCGATGAGCAGTTCTTC. Based on the CDR3 plus reference TRBV11-2 and TRBJ2-1, the full variable domain is EAGVAQSPRYKIIEKRQSVAFWCNPISGHATLYWYQQILGQGPKLLIQFQNNGVVDDSQLPKDRFSAERLKGVDSTLKIQPAKLEDSAVYLCASSLLAGVGDEQFFGPGTRLTVL.

There are a few counts of this clone. J is TRBJ2-7 and V is TRBV9; tentative D call: TRBD2 (6 bases). The CDR3 has 14 residues. Germline V gene lookup returns CDR1 SGDLS and CDR2 YYNGEE. Trimming took 0 bases from V and 4 from J, leaving 11 bases between them. The CDR3, as DNA: TGTGCCAGCAGCGTAGCGCCGGGACTTTACGAGCAGTACTTC. Protein product: CASSVAPGLYEQYF.

The rearrangement links TRBV13 to TRBJ2-1; D ambiguous. Germline CDR1 PRHDT, CDR2 FYEKMQ (reference sequence). CDR3 size: 13 residues. Deletions cut 4 bases from V and 7 bases from J, with 11 bases between. The CDR3 nucleotides read TGTGCCAGCAGCTCTGCCCTCGATAATGAGCAGTTCTTC. This gives the protein CASSSALDNEQFF.

The CDR3 reads CASSEDENTGELFF. DNA of the CDR3: TGTGCCAGCAGCGAGGACGAGAACACCGGGGAGCTGTTTTTT. V gene TRBV7-8 combines with J gene TRBJ2-2; no reliable D call. There are 14 residues in the CDR3. The V gene lost 5 bases and the J gene lost 1 base, with 8 bases spanning the gap. Germline lookup yields CDR1 SGHVS and CDR2 FQNEAQ.

The genes are TRBV7-9 and TRBJ2-7, with TRBD2 identical over 8 bases. Germline CDR1 SEHNR, CDR2 FQNEAQ (reference sequence). V lost 2 bases and J lost 2; bases outside the gene matches: 8. CDR3 length: 16 residues. CDR3 DNA sequence: TGTGCCAGCAGCTTACCTTGGGTCGGGAGGGCCTACGAGCAGTACTTC. Protein product: CASSLPWVGRAYEQYF.

This chain joins TRBV19 and TRBJ2-7, with 10 bases identical to TRBD2. The length of the CDR3 is 18 residues. Germline CDR1 reads LNHDA; CDR2 reads SQIVND (reference sequence). Germline trimming cut 6 bases from V and 5 bases from J; bases unmatched to any gene: 19. In DNA form, the CDR3 reads TGTGCCAGTAGGGGGCTTCCCGCCGGGACTAGCGAAGTCCACGAGCAGTACTTC. Protein: CASRGLPAGTSEVHEQYF.